This entry features one TCR beta chain sequence. No cognate antigen has been identified for it. No base quality values were provided; no much bigger clone lies one nucleotide off. The CDR3 goes from the cysteine to the phenylalanine over 15 residues. Only CDR3 DNA remains: 45 bases, in frame from the first base. V lost 3 bases and J lost 5 bases; the stretch between them is 14 bases long. Reading the germline V gene gives CDR1 MDHEN and CDR2 SYDVKM. The time point label of this sample denotes: baseline before first vaccination. Samples from vaccinated people were obtained from the UK trials COV001 and COV002, which included a single-blind randomized controlled phase 2/3 trial of AZD1222 (ChAdOx1 nCoV-19) in healthy adults. For TCRbeta chain sequencing, PBMC samples were collected from trial participants at day 0 and at day 28 after the second dose. The CDR3 regions of human TCRbeta chains were analyzed by immunosequencing. On the authors' methods: Repertoire TCRs were checked for matches against a reference library of SARS-CoV-2-specific TCRs that had been generated using the MIRA antigen-specificity platform. Breadth was defined as the fraction of unique TCRs that were SARS-CoV-2-associated, and depth was defined as the fraction of total T cells that were SARS-CoV-2-associated. Using the MIRA data, every spike-specific TCR was mapped to the spike region that the TCR reacted to and assigned to either a CD4 or a CD8 class. Log10-transformed breadth and depth values were compared by one-way ANOVA with Sidak's multiple comparisons tests. Drawn from immuneACCESS, this table holds only the in-frame rearrangements with V and J called that TCRdb kept. Clones are partly lost; checked studies trace under half to an unresolved V gene and leave the rest unexplained. D and trimming come from the DNA, and the V and J calls and clone size come from that table. The sample has about 130,000 clones on record, over 75% of them singletons. The ten biggest clones cover 6% to 7.5% of the sample.

These data belong to a study of T cell responses to AZD1222 COVID-19 vaccine (dated by TCRdb to about 2021). Regarding the complete study: Because spike-specific TCR depth and breadth did not differ between the two schedules, AZD1222 recipients who got a second dose at roughly 4 weeks were pooled with those who got a second dose at roughly 12 weeks. Trial participants were enrolled by age into 18-55, 56-69 and 70-plus year subgroups, with approximately 150, 28 and 58 TCR-sequenced participants respectively. TCR sequencing was performed for about 240 trial participants, of whom 207 were given two doses of AZD1222 and 26 were given two doses of MenACWY control vaccine. Findings and caveats that apply to the study as a whole: Epitopes outside the regions mutated in the B.1.351 and B.1.1.7 variants were reportedly recognized by nearly half of the unique spike-specific TCRs. Conclusions about previously exposed vaccinees are limited because only 5 or 6 AZD1222 recipients were SARS-CoV-2 seropositive at baseline. In the small 56-69-year group, the increase in depth fell short of significance, most likely because of low power. Participants were mostly white British, with more females than males. The authors suggested clonal diversity may have been underestimated. Vaccine-associated CD4 TCRs spanned the whole spike protein, with dominant responses in regions 160-218 and 743-854. Spike-specific TCR breadth and depth rose significantly after two AZD1222 doses compared with day 0 and with MenACWY recipients. Because no day 14 peak-response samples were available, repertoires were characterized only after the peak T cell response.

The receptor chain draws on TRBV28 and TRBJ2-1, and TRBD1 may be the D gene, going by 6 matching bases. Here the sequenced sample was peripheral blood, taken on day 0 of AZD1222 vaccination. This receptor was taken from an adult in good health. The CDR3 region has the sequence CASSFQGHRNNEQFF. The nucleotides read TGTGCCAGCAGTTTTCAGGGGCATAGGAACAATGAGCAGTTCTTC.